The clone carrying this TCR beta chain was recorded once. Its antigen is undetermined. The germline V gene encodes CDR1 ENHRY and CDR2 SYGVKD. Unmatched junction bases numbered 4, after V lost 10 bases and J lost 2 bases. The CDR3 has 14 residues. Generated by immunoSEQ multiplex PCR, the TCRdb table keeps only in-frame clones and is missing some. Here the sample spans around 100,000 clones, around 89% being singletons. This entry belongs to a study of identifying expanded T cells in peripheral blood. General study points: Variance in clone template counts between roughly two-week samples significantly increased with total template count across all healthy donors. Differentially abundant clones: 1 to 1.5 between replicates, about 15 at two to three weeks, over 18 at four.

This TCR came from a person aged 18 to 70 in good health. Material: blood. The gene calls are TRBV10-3 and TRBJ2-1; 11 nucleotides line up with TRBD2. CDR3 sequence (DNA): TGTGCCACCCAGGGACTAGCGGCCTACAATGAGCAGTTCTTC. This sequence encodes CATQGLAAYNEQFF.